Detailed here is one T cell receptor (beta chain). This specimen belongs to a study of beta chain features in type 1 diabetes. All of the isolated RNA was reverse transcribed, so expressed TCRB transcripts were sequenced. Samples of naive, central memory and regulatory T cells yielded a mean of about 3.8 million reads. The data were produced by immunoSEQ multiplex PCR, yet TCRdb's version contains in-frame clones alone and is incomplete. The sample holds around 250,000 clones, 11% to 15% seen once. The sequencing sample was made of naive CD4+ T cells from blood. The receptor's source is a woman in her forties in good health.

CDR3 coding DNA: TGTGCCAGCGCTGACAGAACGATAGCCAAAAACATTCAGTACTTC. It specifies CASADRTIAKNIQYF. The rearrangement links TRBV2 to TRBJ2-4; tentative D call: TRBD1 (5 bases). The V end lost 8 bases, the J end lost 0 bases, and 14 bases lay between the germline ends. Germline CDR1 is SNHLY and CDR2 is FYNNEI. The CDR3 is 15 residues long.